This T cell receptor beta chain was found in a study of tumor-infiltrating lymphocytes in glioblastoma multiforme. Study-wide results and limits: T cells were not sorted into functional subsets.

Comments on this clonotype: Its matching antigen is unknown.

CDR3 length: 12 residues. Germline assignment: CDR1 DFQATT and CDR2 SNEGSKA (reference sequence). Trimming took 6 bases from V and 8 from J, leaving 16 bases between them. TCRB libraries came from RNA via three nested multiplex PCR rounds. Input was about 450 ng total RNA, reverse-transcribed with a C-beta primer. No unique molecular identifiers were described for these TCRB libraries. MiXCR, run by TCRdb on the multiplex PCR reads, gives a single entry per CDR3 protein. This table holds approximately 13,000 distinct CDR3 sequences, roughly 68% found once. V and J are TRBV20-1 and TRBJ1-2; a possible D gene is TRBD1 (5 bases). Sequencing used brain tumor tissue. This TCR was sampled from a male donor with glioblastoma. CDR3 nucleotide sequence: TGCAGTGCGGCGGAGGACAATATAGGCTACACCTTC. Translated: CSAAEDNIGYTF.